The subject of this entry is one T cell receptor (beta chain). Trimming cost V 4 bases and J 7 bases, with 11 bases left between them. There are 13 residues in the CDR3. CDR1 is ENHRY and CDR2 is SYGVKD in the germline V gene. These data come from a study of PD-1 blockade in mismatch repair-deficient tumors. Some clones are missing from TCRdb's copy, which holds only in-frame ones; the method was immunoSEQ multiplex PCR. The sample lists around 68,000 clones, roughly 80% seen once, with roughly 6% in the top ten. Mismatch repair deficiency was confirmed in all patients, by PCR or immunohistochemistry.

The sequencing used peripheral blood, collected 2 weeks after starting pembrolizumab. The origin of this receptor is an adult with mismatch repair-deficient cancer. V is TRBV10-3 and J is TRBJ2-1; tentatively, D is TRBD2 (6 bases). CDR3 protein: CAISGRGSNEQFF. The CDR3 DNA reads TGTGCCATCAGTGGGCGGGGTTCGAATGAGCAGTTCTTC.